The clone carrying this TCR beta chain showed up just a few times. The antigen is undetermined. Here immunoSEQ multiplex PCR was the method, and the copy in TCRdb shows in-frame clones only, minus some. The sample has approximately 120,000 clones, 75% to 90% seen once. This sample stems from a study of T cell responses to AZD1222 COVID-19 vaccine. Study-wide findings and caveats: Repertoires were obtained solely post-peak T cell response. Nearly half of the spike-specific TCRs reportedly recognize variant regions that carry no mutations.

V was trimmed by 2 bases and J by 5 bases, leaving 10 bases between them. This CDR3 has 14 amino acids. Germline V gene lookup returns CDR1 SGDLS and CDR2 YYNGEE. This sequence was found in an adult in good health. Material: peripheral blood, obtained on day 0 of AZD1222 vaccination. The J gene is TRBJ2-2, the V gene TRBV9; D remains unclear. The CDR3 DNA reads TGTGCCAGCAGCGTGGCGACTGATACCGGGGAGCTGTTTTTT. Its protein product is CASSVATDTGELFF.